A single sample is the source of the 20 T cell receptor beta chains below, sequenced in a study of blood T cells in healthy people across ages. Primed by a sample-barcoded 5' primer and a J-beta primer mix, a second PCR proceeded for 7 to 11 cycles. Via MiXCR, TCRdb re-called the 5' RACE reads, giving one row per CDR3 protein. The data contain nearly 1 million distinct CDR3 sequences, roughly 51% of them singletons. The specimen sequenced was blood. The origin of the receptors is an older woman in good health.

The chain is built from TRBV7-9 and TRBJ2-7, with D maybe TRBD1 (5 bases). The CDR3 is 13 amino acids. CDR1 is SEHNR, CDR2 FQNEAQ, per germline (reference sequence). Deletions cut 5 bases from V and 4 bases from J, with 12 bases between. CDR3 in amino acids: CASSRQDSYEQYF. DNA for the CDR3: TGTGCCAGCAGCAGACAAGACAGTTACGAGCAGTACTTC.

This clonotype was counted only a few times. The chain couples TRBV6-6 to TRBJ1-2, with unresolved D. Germline loops: CDR1 MNHNY, CDR2 SVGAGI (reference sequence). The CDR3 has 12 amino acids. With 7 bases removed from V and 8 bases from J, the gap between germline ends came to 14 bases. CDR3: CASTHSKAGYTF. The CDR3 DNA reads TGTGCCAGCACCCACTCAAAAGCGGGCTACACCTTC.

This clonotype has only a few counts. J is TRBJ2-5 and V is TRBV7-8; 9 bases line up with TRBD1. The CDR3 is made up of 16 amino acids. Germline assignment: CDR1 SGHVS and CDR2 FQNEAQ. J was trimmed by 3 bases and V by 1 base; bases with no gene match: 6. The CDR3 region is CASSLVGGQGKETQYF. CDR3 sequence (DNA): TGTGCCAGCAGCTTAGTAGGCGGACAGGGGAAAGAGACCCAGTACTTC.

This sequence joins TRBV11-2 and TRBJ2-1; TRBD1 aligns across 7 bases. The CDR3 has 13 amino acids. With V trimmed by 5 bases and J by 9 bases, 7 bases remained unmatched. Germline loops: CDR1 SGHAT, CDR2 FQNNGV. The CDR3 reads CASSQQGSGEQFF. CDR3 DNA: TGTGCCAGCAGCCAACAGGGGTCGGGTGAGCAGTTCTTC.

Concerning this clonotype itself: A much larger clone lies one base from this, so it may be a read error. This chain uses TRBV29-1 with TRBJ2-1; TRBD1 is a possible D gene (5 bases). The end of the DNA is better explained by TRBJ2-7, so the J call may be wrong. This CDR3 has 12 residues. CDR1 and CDR2 from the germline V gene are SQVTM and ANQGSEA. Here the CDR3 DNA reads TGCAGCGTTGACCAGGGCTACAATGAGCAGTACTTC. Translated, it gives CSVDQGYNEQYF.

In this sample, this clonotype turned up a few times. CDR3 bases: TGCAGCGAACATGAATGGGTCCTAGCCAGGCGGGGGTGGTGGGGATGCGAGCAGTACTTC. Residues: CSEHEWVLARRGWWGCEQYF. V gene TRBV29-1 combines with J gene TRBJ2-4; 7 bases map to TRBD2. Judging by the DNA end, TRBJ2-7 fits better; the J call may be wrong. This CDR3 is built from 20 residues. Per germline, CDR1 SQVTM and CDR2 ANQGSEA.

The sample holds a few counts of this clonotype. The rearrangement uses TRBV24-1 and TRBJ2-5, with TRBD1 matching over 8 bases. In germline, CDR1 is KGHDR, CDR2 SFDVKD. V lost 1 base, J lost 4 bases, and 7 bases stayed unmatched. The CDR3 extends over 16 amino acids. CDR3 protein: CATSDLIQGGRETQYF. The DNA of the CDR3 is TGTGCCACCAGTGATTTAATACAGGGGGGCAGAGAGACCCAGTACTTC.

The chain employs TRBV14 and TRBJ2-1, with D possibly matching TRBD1 (5 bases). This CDR3 contains 17 residues. Looked up from germline, CDR1 is SGHDN and CDR2 is FVKESK. V lost 4 bases and J 2 bases, leaving 18 bases between the germline ends. In DNA form, the CDR3 reads TGTGCCAGCAGCCGCCTCATCCTAGGGGCAGCCTACAATGAGCAGTTCTTC. This encodes CASSRLILGAAYNEQFF.

The table lists this clonotype with a few counts. The V and J genes are TRBV11-2 and TRBJ2-1; maybe TRBD2 (6 bases). Per germline, CDR1 SGHAT and CDR2 FQNNGV. The CDR3 has 13 residues. Trimming shortened V by 2 bases and J by 7 bases, and 9 bases separated the two germline ends. Here the CDR3 DNA reads TGTGCCAGCAGCTTATGGGCGGGAAATGAGCAGTTCTTC. Translation gives CASSLWAGNEQFF.

CDR3 loop: CASLSIPGSSYEQYF. Written as DNA, the CDR3 is TGTGCCAGCTTATCGATCCCGGGGAGCTCCTACGAGCAGTACTTC. The J gene is TRBJ2-7, the V gene TRBV2; TRBD2 is a possible D gene (5 bases). Trimming took 8 bases from V and 0 from J, leaving 17 bases between them. Germline CDR1 and CDR2: SNHLY and FYNNEI. This CDR3 spans 15 amino acids.

The chain has TRBV29-1 and TRBJ2-7; TRBD1 or TRBD2 may be the D gene (5 bases each). V was cut by 0 bases and J by 4 bases, with 16 bases left in between. Germline assignment: CDR1 SQVTM and CDR2 ANQGSEA. This CDR3 has 15 amino acids. The CDR3 sequence: CSVEDPGQGVYEQYF. The CDR3 DNA is TGCAGCGTTGAAGACCCGGGGCAGGGTGTTTACGAGCAGTACTTC.

The V and J genes are TRBV18 and TRBJ2-4; TRBD2 matches 11 bases. The junction had 13 bases not matched to a gene; V was cut back by 5 bases and J by 7 bases. CDR3 length: 17 amino acids. In germline, CDR1 is KGHSH, CDR2 LQKENI. The CDR3 is CASSSGTSGLGGNIQYF. CDR3 DNA sequence: TGTGCCAGCTCATCCGGGACTAGCGGATTAGGGGGGAACATTCAGTACTTC.

The V and J genes are TRBV7-7 and TRBJ2-7, with D uncertain. Germline CDR1 is SSHAT and CDR2 is FNYEAQ (reference sequence). The CDR3 extends over 15 amino acids. Deletions cut 3 bases from V and 0 bases from J, with 12 bases between. For the CDR3, the DNA is TGTGCCAGCAGCTTCGGCCCCCAAAGCTCCTACGAGCAGTACTTC. It codes for CASSFGPQSSYEQYF.

The chain combines TRBV12-3 or TRBV12-4 with TRBJ2-5; 9 bases map to TRBD2. TRBJ2-7 explains the end of the DNA better; the J call may be wrong. This CDR3 has 13 residues. CDR3 sequence (DNA): TGTGCCAGCAGACCATCAGCGGGGGGCGAGCAGTACTTC. It codes for CASRPSAGGEQYF.

About this clonotype itself: Germline and junction disagree at one end, which may indicate a read error. This chain connects TRBV3-1 to TRBJ2-5; 10 nucleotides agree with TRBD2. The DNA end lines up better with TRBJ2-7; the J call may be wrong. In germline, CDR1 is LGHDT, CDR2 YNNKEL (reference sequence). The CDR3 loop spans 16 amino acids. The CDR3 nucleotides are TGTGCCAGCAGCCTAGTTAGCGGGAGGTTCTCCCACGAGCAGTACTTC. Translated: CASSLVSGRFSHEQYF.

This rearrangement joins TRBV28 to TRBJ2-7; D gene uncertain. CDR1 MDHEN and CDR2 SYDVKM come from the germline V gene. Trimming left V 3 bases short and J 3 bases short, with 9 bases between. The length of the CDR3 is 13 residues. CDR3 DNA: TGTGCCAGCAGTTTTCTAGGGCTCTACGAGCAGTACTTC. Protein product: CASSFLGLYEQYF. Full variable domain (missing parts from reference TRBV28 and TRBJ2-7): DVKVTQSSRYLVKRTGEKVFLECVQDMDHENMFWYRQDPGLGLRLIYFSYDVKMKEKGDIPEGYSVSREKKERFSLILESASTNQTSMYLCASSFLGLYEQYFGPGTRLTVT.

This chain uses TRBV19 with TRBJ1-1; no definite D call. Per the germline V gene, CDR1 is LNHDA and CDR2 is SQIVND (reference sequence). CDR3 size: 16 residues. Trimming took off 10 bases at V and 0 bases at J, with 21 bases between the two ends. The CDR3 DNA sequence: TGTGCCACCTTCGGTCGGCAGTGGAGCATGAACACTGAAGCTTTCTTT. Its translation is CATFGRQWSMNTEAFF.

This clonotype showed up just a few times. V and J are TRBV7-2 and TRBJ2-5; 7 bases are shared with TRBD2. CDR1 is SGHTA and CDR2 is FQGNSA in the germline V gene. With 0 bases clipped from V and 0 bases from J, the junction kept 1 base outside the gene matches. The CDR3 covers 15 residues. CDR3 protein: CASSLAGGYQETQYF. DNA of the CDR3: TGTGCCAGCAGCTTAGCGGGAGGGTACCAAGAGACCCAGTACTTC.

The chain is built from TRBV13 and TRBJ1-2; D unresolved. Germline loops: CDR1 PRHDT, CDR2 FYEKMQ (reference sequence). The V and J ends lost 5 bases and 7 bases respectively, with 14 bases between them. The CDR3 spans 13 residues. CDR3 protein: CASSRTISSGYTF. As DNA, the CDR3 is TGTGCCAGCAGCCGGACCATATCAAGTGGCTACACCTTC.

The rearrangement links TRBV11-2 to TRBJ2-1; D call uncertain. Germline CDR1 and CDR2: SGHAT and FQNNGV. The CDR3 is 18 amino acids. With 1 base removed from V and 0 bases from J, the gap between germline ends came to 16 bases. CDR3 loop: CASSLGSPPGSSYNEQFF. The CDR3 bases are TGTGCCAGCAGCTTAGGCTCCCCTCCCGGCAGCTCCTACAATGAGCAGTTCTTC.